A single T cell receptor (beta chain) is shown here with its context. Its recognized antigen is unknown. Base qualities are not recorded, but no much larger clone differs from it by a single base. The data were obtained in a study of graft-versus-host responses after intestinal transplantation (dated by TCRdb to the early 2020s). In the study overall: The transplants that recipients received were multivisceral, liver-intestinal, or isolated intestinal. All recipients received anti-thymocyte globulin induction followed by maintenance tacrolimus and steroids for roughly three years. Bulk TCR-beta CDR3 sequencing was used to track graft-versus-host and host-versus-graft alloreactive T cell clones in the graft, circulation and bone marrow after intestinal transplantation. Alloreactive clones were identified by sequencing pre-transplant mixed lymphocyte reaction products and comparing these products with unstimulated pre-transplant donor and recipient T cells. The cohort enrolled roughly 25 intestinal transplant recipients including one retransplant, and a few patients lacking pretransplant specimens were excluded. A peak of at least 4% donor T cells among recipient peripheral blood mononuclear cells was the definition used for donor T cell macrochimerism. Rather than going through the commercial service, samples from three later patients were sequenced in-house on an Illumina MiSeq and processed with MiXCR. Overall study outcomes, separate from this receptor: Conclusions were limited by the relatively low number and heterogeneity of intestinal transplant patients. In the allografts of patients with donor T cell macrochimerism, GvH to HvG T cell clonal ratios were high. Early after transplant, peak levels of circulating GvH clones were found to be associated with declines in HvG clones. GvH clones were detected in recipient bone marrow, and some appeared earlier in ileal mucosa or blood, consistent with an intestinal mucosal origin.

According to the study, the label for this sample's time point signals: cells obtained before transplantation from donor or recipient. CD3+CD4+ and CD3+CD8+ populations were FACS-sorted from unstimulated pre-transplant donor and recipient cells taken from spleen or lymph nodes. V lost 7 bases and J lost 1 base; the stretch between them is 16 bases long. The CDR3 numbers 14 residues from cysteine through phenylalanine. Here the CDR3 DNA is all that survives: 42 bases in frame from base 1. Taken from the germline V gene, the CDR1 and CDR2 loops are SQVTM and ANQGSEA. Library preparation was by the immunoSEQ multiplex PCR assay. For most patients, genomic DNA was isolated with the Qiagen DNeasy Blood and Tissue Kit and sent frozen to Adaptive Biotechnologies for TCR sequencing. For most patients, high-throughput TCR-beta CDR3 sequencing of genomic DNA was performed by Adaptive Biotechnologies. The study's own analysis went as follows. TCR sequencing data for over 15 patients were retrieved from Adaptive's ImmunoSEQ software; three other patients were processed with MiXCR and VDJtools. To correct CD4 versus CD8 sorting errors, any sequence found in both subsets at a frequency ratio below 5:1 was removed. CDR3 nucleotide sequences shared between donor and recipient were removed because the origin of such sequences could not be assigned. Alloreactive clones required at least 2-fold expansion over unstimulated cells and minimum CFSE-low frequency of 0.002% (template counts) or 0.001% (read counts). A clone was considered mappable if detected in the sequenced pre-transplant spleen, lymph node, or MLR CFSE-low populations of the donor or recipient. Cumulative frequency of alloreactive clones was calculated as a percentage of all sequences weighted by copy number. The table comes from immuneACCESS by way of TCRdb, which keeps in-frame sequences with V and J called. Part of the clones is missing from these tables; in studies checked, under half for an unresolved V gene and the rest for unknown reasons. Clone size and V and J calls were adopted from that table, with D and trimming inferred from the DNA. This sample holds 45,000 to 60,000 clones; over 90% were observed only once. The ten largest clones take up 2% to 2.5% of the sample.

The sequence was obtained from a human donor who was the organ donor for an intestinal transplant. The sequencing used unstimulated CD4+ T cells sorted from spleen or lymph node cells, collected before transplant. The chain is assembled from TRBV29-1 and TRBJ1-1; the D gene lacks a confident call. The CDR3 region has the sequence CSAQGRFANTEAFF. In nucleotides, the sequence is TGCAGCGCCCAAGGGAGGTTCGCGAACACTGAAGCTTTCTTT.